This T cell receptor beta chain derives from a study of T cell changes during pregnancy in multiple sclerosis. V was pared by 3 bases and J by 0 bases, with 18 bases between. CDR1 and CDR2 from the germline V gene are SGDLS and YYNGEE. The CDR3 consists of 17 residues. The assay was immunoSEQ multiplex PCR, and TCRdb's table has in-frame clones only and misses some. The sample lists fewer than 70,000 clones; 94% were seen once. Sequenced material: CD8+ T cells from peripheral blood mononuclear cells, taken in the third trimester of pregnancy. This sequence was found in a female donor with multiple sclerosis, enrolled in a pregnancy study. The rearrangement joins TRBV9 to TRBJ2-5; TRBD2 is a possible D gene (6 bases). The CDR3 here is CASSANPAGTYQETQYF. The DNA of the CDR3 is TGTGCCAGCAGCGCAAACCCCGCCGGGACTTACCAAGAGACCCAGTACTTC. The complete variable domain, with remaining parts taken from reference TRBV9 and TRBJ2-5, reads DSGVTQTPKHLITATGQRVTLRCSPRSGDLSVYWYQQSLDQGLQFLIQYYNGEERAKGNILERFSAQQFPDLHSELNLSSLELGDSALYFCASSANPAGTYQETQYFGPGTRLLVL.